The 22 T cell receptor beta chains below were found in one sample sequenced in a study of blood T cell repertoires in COVID-19. The method was immunoSEQ multiplex PCR; TCRdb's version includes in-frame clones alone and lacks a portion of them. The data show about 94,000 clones, about 80% seen once. Sequencing was performed on peripheral blood. The receptors come from a human donor in a cohort sampled during active COVID-19.

J is TRBJ2-6 and V is TRBV5-1; 11 bases fit TRBD1. Germline CDR1 and CDR2: SGHRS and YFSETQ. The length of the CDR3 is 17 residues. Germline trimming cut 0 bases from V and 4 bases from J; bases unmatched to any gene: 3. CDR3 in DNA: TGCGCCAGCAGCTTGGATGGACAGGGGGCCGGGGCCAACGTCCTGACTTTC. Translation gives CASSLDGQGAGANVLTF.

V and J are TRBV5-1 and TRBJ2-7, with no clear D. The germline CDR1 and CDR2 sequences are SGHRS and YFSETQ. Trimming removed 1 base at V and 2 bases at J, with 13 bases between. This CDR3 contains 15 residues. CDR3 sequence: CASSLSQSLTYEQYF. The CDR3 nucleotides read TGCGCCAGCAGCTTGAGTCAGTCACTAACCTACGAGCAGTACTTC. The complete variable domain, with remaining parts taken from reference TRBV5-1 and TRBJ2-7, reads KAGVTQTPRYLIKTRGQQVTLSCSPISGHRSVSWYQQTPGQGLQFLFEYFSETQRNKGNFPGRFSGRQFSNSRSEMNVSTLELGDSALYLCASSLSQSLTYEQYFGPGTRLTVT.

The chain couples TRBV6-1 to TRBJ2-7, with a possible D match to TRBD2 (6 bases). Trimming took off 0 bases at V and 0 bases at J, with 12 bases between the two ends. This CDR3 has 16 amino acids. CDR1 and CDR2 from the germline V gene are MNHNS and SASEGT. CDR3 loop: CASSEAGTGGSYEQYF. For the CDR3, the DNA is TGTGCCAGCAGTGAAGCAGGGACCGGGGGCTCCTACGAGCAGTACTTC.

The rearrangement joins TRBV10-3 to TRBJ1-1; a possible D gene is TRBD1 (6 bases). The CDR3 loop spans 13 amino acids. V was shortened by 0 bases and J by 6 bases, with 8 bases between the two germline ends. Germline V gene lookup returns CDR1 ENHRY and CDR2 SYGVKD. In DNA form, the CDR3 reads TGTGCCATCAGTGAGTCGCCAGGGGCTGAAGCTTTCTTT. Residues: CAISESPGAEAFF.

The chain carries TRBV9 and TRBJ2-7, with D tentatively TRBD2 (5 bases). This CDR3 region has 14 residues. Germline V gives CDR1 SGDLS, CDR2 YYNGEE. The V and J ends lost 0 bases and 3 bases respectively, with 10 bases between them. The CDR3 nucleotides read TGTGCCAGCAGCGTAGGGCGGGCACACTACGAGCAGTACTTC. Its translation: CASSVGRAHYEQYF.

The V gene is TRBV5-1, the J gene TRBJ2-7; 9 nucleotides match TRBD2. The length of the CDR3 is 20 residues. Germline assignment: CDR1 SGHRS and CDR2 YFSETQ. V shed 0 bases, J shed 3 bases, and the junction held 19 bases outside the gene matches. This CDR3 reads CASSLDMRAAGGPPGYEQYF. The CDR3 DNA reads TGCGCCAGCAGCTTGGATATGCGGGCAGCGGGAGGCCCCCCGGGCTACGAGCAGTACTTC. The full variable domain, rest sourced from reference TRBV5-1 and TRBJ2-7, is KAGVTQTPRYLIKTRGQQVTLSCSPISGHRSVSWYQQTPGQGLQFLFEYFSETQRNKGNFPGRFSGRQFSNSRSEMNVSTLELGDSALYLCASSLDMRAAGGPPGYEQYFGPGTRLTVT.

The V and J genes are TRBV28 and TRBJ2-3; the D gene is possibly TRBD1 (6 bases). Trimming pared 8 bases from V and 6 bases from J, leaving 15 bases between. Looked up from germline, CDR1 is MDHEN and CDR2 is SYDVKM. CDR3 size: 13 residues. The CDR3 DNA is TGTGCCAGCCACGGACAGAGTTCCGATACGCAGTATTTT. Amino acid sequence: CASHGQSSDTQYF.

The genes are TRBV30 and TRBJ2-7, with 9 bases matching TRBD1. The germline V gene encodes CDR1 GTSNPN and CDR2 SVGIG (reference sequence). Trimming removed 3 bases from V and 2 bases from J; junction bases left unmatched: 5. This CDR3 spans 14 amino acids. CDR3 DNA sequence: TGTGCCTGGAGCGGGGACAGGGCGGCCTACGAGCAGTACTTC. Translation gives CAWSGDRAAYEQYF.

The rearrangement uses TRBV7-9 and TRBJ2-5; 10 nucleotides align to TRBD1. There are 14 residues in the CDR3. The germline V gene has CDR1 SEHNR and CDR2 FQNEAQ (reference sequence). The V gene end was trimmed by 5 bases and the J gene end by 5 bases; junction bases not matched to a gene: 5. The CDR3, as DNA: TGTGCCAGCAGCATGGACAGGGGGGGCGAGACCCAGTACTTC. This translates into CASSMDRGGETQYF.

The chain joins TRBV15 to TRBJ2-5, with 9 bases that match TRBD2. The germline CDR1 and CDR2 sequences are LNHNV and YYDKDF (reference sequence). The CDR3 consists of 14 residues. Trimming removed 3 bases from V and 6 bases from J; junction bases left unmatched: 5. The CDR3 loop is CATSSQTSGKTQYF. As DNA, the CDR3 is TGTGCCACCAGCAGTCAGACTAGCGGAAAGACCCAGTACTTC.

The V call is TRBV7-8, the J call TRBJ1-2; TRBD1 might be the D (5 bases). V lost 5 bases to trimming and J lost 7 bases, with 17 bases between them. The length of the CDR3 is 14 residues. In germline, CDR1 is SGHVS, CDR2 FQNEAQ. The CDR3 loop reads CASSPREGPGGYTF. The CDR3 DNA reads TGTGCCAGCAGCCCGAGGGAGGGACCCGGTGGCTACACCTTC.

The chain links TRBV18 to TRBJ1-2; TRBD1 matches 8 bases. The CDR3 sequence is 14 residues long. Germline V gene data show CDR1 as KGHSH and CDR2 as LQKENI. Losses at the gene ends were 2 bases for V and 3 bases for J; bases not matched to a gene: 2. This CDR3 is CASSPLTGDYGYTF. The CDR3 DNA sequence: TGTGCCAGCTCACCATTGACAGGGGACTATGGCTACACCTTC.

A word on this clone: Other DNA sequences in this specimen translate into the identical CDR3. The chain recombines TRBV2 with TRBJ2-7, with 7 bases aligning to TRBD1. Per germline, CDR1 SNHLY and CDR2 FYNNEI. V lost 6 bases, J lost 4 bases, and 3 bases stayed unmatched. CDR3 length: 12 amino acids. The CDR3 protein is CASRGTAYEQYF. CDR3 DNA sequence: TGTGCCAGCAGGGGGACAGCTTACGAGCAGTACTTC.

A remark on this clone: Sequence at one end of the junction differs from germline and may be a read error. This sequence joins TRBV7-2 and TRBJ2-6, with 12 bases that match TRBD2. Germline CDR1 SGHTA, CDR2 FQGNSA. The CDR3 runs to 17 residues. CDR3 residues: CASSLAGGFRGANVLTF. The CDR3 nucleotides read TGTGCCAGCAGCCTAGCGGGAGGGTTTAGAGGGGCCAACGTCCTGACTTTC.

This chain connects TRBV6-6 to TRBJ1-2; TRBD1 aligns across 11 bases. CDR1 is MNHNY and CDR2 is SVGAGI in the germline V gene (reference sequence). This CDR3 is built from 17 residues. J was trimmed by 3 bases and V by 5 bases; bases with no gene match: 11. CDR3 nucleotides: TGTGCCAGCAGTCGACTGTTAGGACAGGGGGCGGACTATGGCTACACCTTC. Protein sequence: CASSRLLGQGADYGYTF.

The chain's CDR3 is CASSLGPPGGYEQYF. CDR3 coding DNA: TGTGCCAGCAGCTTAGGTCCCCCAGGTGGCTACGAGCAGTACTTC. V is TRBV7-2 and J is TRBJ2-7; D is ambiguous. V gave up 1 base and J gave up 3 bases, with 13 bases separating them. Germline V lookup: CDR1 SGHTA, CDR2 FQGNSA. The CDR3 is 15 residues long.

On this clone itself: This same CDR3 is encoded by further DNA sequences in the sample. V and J are TRBV9 and TRBJ2-7; 8 bases are shared with TRBD2. Trimming removed 0 bases from V and 3 bases from J; junction bases left unmatched: 2. This CDR3 has 14 residues. Per germline, CDR1 SGDLS and CDR2 YYNGEE. Written as DNA, the CDR3 is TGTGCCAGCAGCGTAGGCAGCGGGAGCTACGAGCAGTACTTC. This gives the protein CASSVGSGSYEQYF.

This chain connects TRBV5-1 to TRBJ2-1; TRBD2 aligns across 9 bases. The V and J ends lost 0 bases and 6 bases, in that order; junction bases with no gene match: 7. Looked up from germline, CDR1 is SGHRS and CDR2 is YFSETQ. The CDR3 loop spans 16 amino acids. As DNA, the CDR3 is TGCGCCAGCAGCTTGGAGACTAGCGGCAAAAGCAATGAGCAGTTCTTC. The encoded protein is CASSLETSGKSNEQFF.

The chain is built from TRBV7-9 and TRBJ1-4; D is undetermined. Germline assignment: CDR1 SEHNR and CDR2 FQNEAQ (reference sequence). V was trimmed by 6 bases and J by 0 bases, leaving 11 bases between them. The CDR3 is made up of 15 amino acids. CDR3 residues: CASSLRQTTNEKLFF. The CDR3 nucleotides are TGTGCCAGCAGTCTGCGGCAGACAACTAATGAAAAACTGTTTTTT.

This chain joins TRBV24-1 and TRBJ2-7, with D tentatively TRBD2 (7 bases). Germline V gene data show CDR1 as KGHDR and CDR2 as SFDVKD. V lost 6 bases and J lost 4, with 12 bases in between. There are 13 residues in the CDR3. This CDR3 is CATSRGGGYEQYF. The CDR3 region has the DNA TGTGCCACCAGTCGCGGGGGCGGGTACGAGCAGTACTTC.

This chain's CDR3 is CASSLDGTRSDTQYF. The CDR3 coding sequence is TGCGCCAGCAGCTTGGACGGGACTAGATCTGATACGCAGTATTTT. The rearrangement joins TRBV5-1 to TRBJ2-3, with 8 bases fitting TRBD2. The CDR3 runs 15 residues. V trimming: 0 bases; J trimming: 6 bases; junction bases outside the gene matches: 6. CDR1 and CDR2 from the germline V gene are SGHRS and YFSETQ.

The chain uses TRBV6-1 and TRBJ2-4, with 8 bases identical to TRBD1. The germline CDR1 and CDR2 sequences are MNHNS and SASEGT. The CDR3 is 16 residues long. V gave up 2 bases and J gave up 5 bases; unmatched junction bases: 8. CDR3 amino acids: CASSERLGQGQNIQYF. The CDR3 DNA follows: TGTGCCAGCAGTGAACGCCTCGGACAGGGCCAAAACATTCAGTACTTC.